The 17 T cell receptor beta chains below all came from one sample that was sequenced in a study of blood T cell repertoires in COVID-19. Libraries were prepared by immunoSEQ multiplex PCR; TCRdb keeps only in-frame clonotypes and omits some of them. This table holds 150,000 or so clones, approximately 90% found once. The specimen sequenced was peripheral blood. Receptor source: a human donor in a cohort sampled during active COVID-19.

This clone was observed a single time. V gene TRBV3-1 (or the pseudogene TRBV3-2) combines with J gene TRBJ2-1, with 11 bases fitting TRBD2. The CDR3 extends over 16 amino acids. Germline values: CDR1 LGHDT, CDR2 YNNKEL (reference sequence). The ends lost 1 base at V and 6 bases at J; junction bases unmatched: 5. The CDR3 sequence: CASSQGLAGGFNEQFF. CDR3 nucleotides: TGTGCCAGCAGCCAAGGGCTAGCGGGGGGTTTCAATGAGCAGTTCTTC.

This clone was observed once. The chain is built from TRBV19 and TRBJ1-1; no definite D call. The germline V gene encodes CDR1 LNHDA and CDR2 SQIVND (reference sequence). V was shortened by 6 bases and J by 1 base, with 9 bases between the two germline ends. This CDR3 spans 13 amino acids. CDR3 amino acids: CASSNHGNTEAFF. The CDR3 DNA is TGTGCCAGTAGCAACCACGGGAACACTGAAGCTTTCTTT.

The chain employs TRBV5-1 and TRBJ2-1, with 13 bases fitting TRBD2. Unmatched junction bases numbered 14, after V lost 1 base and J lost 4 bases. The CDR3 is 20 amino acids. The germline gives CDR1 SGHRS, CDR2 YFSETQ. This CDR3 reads CASSLMPGLAGPGSYNEQFF. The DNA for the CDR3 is TGCGCCAGCAGCTTGATGCCGGGACTAGCGGGGCCCGGTAGTTACAATGAGCAGTTCTTC. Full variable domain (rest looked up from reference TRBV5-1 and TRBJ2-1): KAGVTQTPRYLIKTRGQQVTLSCSPISGHRSVSWYQQTPGQGLQFLFEYFSETQRNKGNFPGRFSGRQFSNSRSEMNVSTLELGDSALYLCASSLMPGLAGPGSYNEQFFGPGTRLTVL.

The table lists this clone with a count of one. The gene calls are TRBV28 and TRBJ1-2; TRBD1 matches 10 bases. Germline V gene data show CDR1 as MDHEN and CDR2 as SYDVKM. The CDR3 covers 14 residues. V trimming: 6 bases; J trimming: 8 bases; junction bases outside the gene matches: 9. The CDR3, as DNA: TGTGCCAGCAGGAGCGGACAGGGGGTTAGAGGCTACACCTTC. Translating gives CASRSGQGVRGYTF.

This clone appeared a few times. The CDR3 region is CAFQTGAPYQPQHF. The DNA of the CDR3 is TGTGCCTTCCAAACAGGGGCTCCGTATCAGCCCCAGCATTTT. This chain links TRBV30 with TRBJ1-5; 7 bases align to TRBD1. From germline, CDR1 is GTSNPN and CDR2 SVGIG (reference sequence). This CDR3 region has 14 residues. After removal of 7 bases from V and 5 bases from J, the junction contained 11 bases not matched to a gene.

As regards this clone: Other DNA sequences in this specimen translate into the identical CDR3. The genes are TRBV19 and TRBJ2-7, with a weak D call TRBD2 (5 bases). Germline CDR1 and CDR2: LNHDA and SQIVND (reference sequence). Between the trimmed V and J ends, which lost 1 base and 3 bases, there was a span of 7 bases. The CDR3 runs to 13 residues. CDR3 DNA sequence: TGTGCCAGTAGTATAGGGGAGAGCTACGAGCAGTACTTC. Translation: CASSIGESYEQYF.

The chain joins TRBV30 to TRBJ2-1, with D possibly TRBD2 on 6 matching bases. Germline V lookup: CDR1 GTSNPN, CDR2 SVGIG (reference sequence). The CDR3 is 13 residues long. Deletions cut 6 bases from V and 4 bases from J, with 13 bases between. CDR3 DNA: TGTGCCTGCTCCCGGCGGGATTACAATGAGCAGTTCTTC. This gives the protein CACSRRDYNEQFF.

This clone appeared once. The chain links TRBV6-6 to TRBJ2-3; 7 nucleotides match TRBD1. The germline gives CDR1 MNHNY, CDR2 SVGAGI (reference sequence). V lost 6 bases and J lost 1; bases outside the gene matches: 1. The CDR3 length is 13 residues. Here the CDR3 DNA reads TGTGCCAGCAGAGGACAGGGCACAGATACGCAGTATTTT. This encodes CASRGQGTDTQYF.

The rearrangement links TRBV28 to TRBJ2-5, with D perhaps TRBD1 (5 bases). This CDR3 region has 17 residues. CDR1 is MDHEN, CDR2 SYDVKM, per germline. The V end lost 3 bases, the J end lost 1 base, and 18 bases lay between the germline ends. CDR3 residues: CASSFRQGLRPQETQYF. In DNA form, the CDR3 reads TGTGCCAGCAGTTTCAGGCAGGGTCTTCGCCCCCAAGAGACCCAGTACTTC.

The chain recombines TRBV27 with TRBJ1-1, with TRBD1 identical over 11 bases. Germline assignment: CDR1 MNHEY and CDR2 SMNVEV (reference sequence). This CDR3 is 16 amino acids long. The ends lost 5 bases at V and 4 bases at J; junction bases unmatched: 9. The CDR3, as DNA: TGTGCCAGCAGTGCGGCGGACAGGGGGCGCGCCACTGAAGCTTTCTTT. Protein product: CASSAADRGRATEAFF.

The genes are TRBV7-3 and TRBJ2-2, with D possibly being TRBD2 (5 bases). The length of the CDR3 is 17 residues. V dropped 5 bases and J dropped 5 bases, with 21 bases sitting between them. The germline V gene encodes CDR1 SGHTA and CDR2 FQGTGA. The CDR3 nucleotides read TGTGCCAGCAGCCAACCCCTCCCCCGGGATTGGACCGGGGAGCTGTTTTTT. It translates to CASSQPLPRDWTGELFF.

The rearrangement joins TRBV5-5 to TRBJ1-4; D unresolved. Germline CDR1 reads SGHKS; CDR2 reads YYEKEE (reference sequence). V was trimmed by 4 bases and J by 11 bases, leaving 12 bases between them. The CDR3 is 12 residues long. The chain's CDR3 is CASSPDGDKLFF. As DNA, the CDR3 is TGTGCCAGCAGCCCGGACGGGGATAAACTGTTTTTT. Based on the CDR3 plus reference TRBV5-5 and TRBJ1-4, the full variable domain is DAGVTQSPTHLIKTRGQQVTLRCSPISGHKSVSWYQQVLGQGPQFIFQYYEKEERGRGNFPDRFSARQFPNYSSELNVNALLLGDSALYLCASSPDGDKLFFGSGTQLSVL.

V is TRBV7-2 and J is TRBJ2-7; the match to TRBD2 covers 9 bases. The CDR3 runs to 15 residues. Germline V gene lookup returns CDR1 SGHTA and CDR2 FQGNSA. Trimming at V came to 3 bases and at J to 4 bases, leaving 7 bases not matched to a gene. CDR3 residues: CASSFASGGIYEQYF. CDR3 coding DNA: TGTGCCAGCAGCTTTGCAAGCGGGGGGATTTACGAGCAGTACTTC.

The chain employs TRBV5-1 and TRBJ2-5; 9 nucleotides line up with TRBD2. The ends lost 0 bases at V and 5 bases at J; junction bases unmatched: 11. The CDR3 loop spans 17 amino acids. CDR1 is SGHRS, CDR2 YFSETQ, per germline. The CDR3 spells CASSLGSSGVIFETQYF. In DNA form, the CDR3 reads TGCGCCAGCAGCTTGGGGTCTAGCGGGGTTATTTTTGAGACCCAGTACTTC.

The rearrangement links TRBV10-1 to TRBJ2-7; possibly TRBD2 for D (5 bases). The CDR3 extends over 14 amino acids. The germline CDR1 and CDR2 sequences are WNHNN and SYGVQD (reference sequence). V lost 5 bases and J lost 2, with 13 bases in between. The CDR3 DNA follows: TGCGCCAGCAGTCTCCAGCGGAGGACCTACGAGCAGTACTTC. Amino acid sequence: CASSLQRRTYEQYF.

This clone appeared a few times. The CDR3, as DNA: TGTGCCAGCAGTGACCCAGGGCCCGGGGAGCTGTTTTTT. It codes for CASSDPGPGELFF. The rearrangement uses TRBV14 and TRBJ2-2; perhaps TRBD1 as D (5 bases). The CDR3 contains 13 residues. V was trimmed by 6 bases and J by 6 bases, leaving 11 bases between them. In germline, CDR1 is SGHDN, CDR2 FVKESK.

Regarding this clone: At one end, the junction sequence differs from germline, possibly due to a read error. CDR3 DNA sequence: TGCACCAGCAGTCCGATAGACGGAGGGGCCTACGAGCAGTACTTC. Translating gives CTSSPIDGGAYEQYF. This chain connects TRBV5-1 to TRBJ2-7, with a weak D call TRBD2 (6 bases). CDR1 is SGHRS and CDR2 is YFSETQ in the germline V gene. The CDR3 totals 15 residues. Variable domain in full (rest from reference TRBV5-1 and TRBJ2-7): KAGVTQTPRYLIKTRGQQVTLSCSPISGHRSVSWYQQTPGQGLQFLFEYFSETQRNKGNFPGRFSGRQFSNSRSEMNVSTLELGDSALYLCTSSPIDGGAYEQYFGPGTRLTVT.